Listed below are T cell receptor beta chains from one sample, sequenced in a study of shared clonotypes between healthy human individuals. Assay used: immunoSEQ multiplex PCR; TCRdb lists only in-frame clones, some missing. In the table there are fewer than 800,000 clones, 90% to 95% of which are singletons. Sequenced material: naive CD8+ T cells sorted from blood. The source is a man between 25 and 39 years old in good health. The CDR3 runs from the conserved cysteine through the conserved F or W. The order of the fields is D gene, clone size, CDR3 length, J gene, V gene, CDR3 DNA, CDR3 protein. A D gene is named only where the DNA matches it firmly. Size tells how often a clone was seen (once, few, many) or the class of an expanded clone, and some rows leave it out.

TRBD1	NA	15	TRBJ2-7	TRBV19	TGTGCCAGTAGTATCGCGGACAGGGGGTCGCGGGAGCAGTACTTC	CASSIADRGSREQYF
TRBD2	NA	15	TRBJ2-5	TRBV7-9	TGTGCCAGCAGCGCGGGGACTAGCGGACAAGAGACCCAGTACTTC	CASSAGTSGQETQYF
NA	NA	14	TRBJ2-2	TRBV27	TGTGCCAGCAGTTTAGACAGCTACACCGGGGAGCTGTTTTTT	CASSLDSYTGELFF
NA	NA	16	TRBJ2-7	TRBV5-1	TGCGCCAGCAGCCCAGATGCAGGGCATTCAACCTACGAGCAGTACTTC	CASSPDAGHSTYEQYF
NA	NA	16	TRBJ1-5	TRBV28	TGTGCCAGCAGTTTTTCGATTCAGGGTAGCAATCAGCCCCAGCATTTT	CASSFSIQGSNQPQHF
TRBD2	NA	19	TRBJ2-3	TRBV6-4	TGTGCCAGCAGTGACTCGGGACTAGCGGGACAAGTCAACACAGATACGCAGTATTTT	CASSDSGLAGQVNTDTQYF
NA	NA	13	TRBJ2-1	TRBV11-2	TGTGCCAGCAGACGGGAGTCTCGGAATGAGCAGTTCTTC	CASRRESRNEQFF
NA	NA	15	TRBJ2-1	TRBV11-3	TGTGCCAGCAGCGAAGGGGCCTTTGACTACAATGAGCAGTTCTTC	CASSEGAFDYNEQFF
TRBD1	NA	14	TRBJ1-4	TRBV19	TGTGCCACTCAGGGTCGGGACAGGCCAGCGGAACTGTTTTTT	CATQGRDRPAELFF
NA	NA	16	TRBJ2-7	TRBV7-9	TGTGCCAGCAGCATCCTTCCGACAGGCGACATCTACGAGCAGTACTTC	CASSILPTGDIYEQYF
NA	NA	15	TRBJ1-1	TRBV7-9	TGTGCCAGCAGCTTAACGACAGGTAATAACACTGAAGCTTTCTTT	CASSLTTGNNTEAFF
TRBD1	NA	14	TRBJ2-5	TRBV15	TGTGCCACCAGCAGGGCCGAACAGGGGGAGACCCAGTACTTC	CATSRAEQGETQYF
NA	NA	16	TRBJ2-7	TRBV7-9	TGTGCCAGCAGCCGAGTATTAGGGGTGAACTCCTACGAGCAGTACTTC	CASSRVLGVNSYEQYF
TRBD2	NA	14	TRBJ2-5	TRBV27	TGTGCCAGCAGTCGACTAGCGGGAAGTGAGACCCAGTACTTC	CASSRLAGSETQYF
TRBD1	NA	14	TRBJ2-4	TRBV7-9	TGTGCCAGCAGCTTACAGGGGGACAAAAACATTCAGTACTTC	CASSLQGDKNIQYF
NA	NA	15	TRBJ2-7	TRBV27	TGTGCCAGCAGTCTTCGACGGGACTCCCTGTACGAGCAGTACTTC	CASSLRRDSLYEQYF
TRBD1	NA	16	TRBJ2-2	TRBV6-1	TGTGCCAGCAGTGGAGGACAGGGCCGCGGGACCGGGGAGCTGTTTTTT	CASSGGQGRGTGELFF
TRBD1	NA	14	TRBJ1-1	TRBV5-8	TGTGCCAGCAGCTCCGGGACAGGGGGGACTGAAGCTTTCTTT	CASSSGTGGTEAFF
TRBD1	NA	15	TRBJ1-3	TRBV29-1	TGCAGCGTTGAATCCGACAGGGGGGCAGGAAACACCATATATTTT	CSVESDRGAGNTIYF
NA	once	15	TRBJ2-4	TRBV5-1	TGCGCCAGCAGCCTACGTGGGGTAGCCAAAAACATTCAGTACTTC	CASSLRGVAKNIQYF
TRBD1	NA	14	TRBJ2-7	TRBV27	TGTGCCAGCAGTTCCGGGACAGGGAACTACGAGCAGTACTTC	CASSSGTGNYEQYF
NA	NA	15	TRBJ1-2	TRBV5-4	TGTGCCAGCAGCTTGCTGGCAGCACCTAACTATGGCTACACCTTC	CASSLLAAPNYGYTF
NA	NA	14	TRBJ2-7	TRBV5-1	TGCGCCAGCAGCTTGGAGCCGGGACCCTACGAGCAGTACTTC	CASSLEPGPYEQYF
NA	NA	13	TRBJ2-5	TRBV13	TGTGCCAGCAGCTTAGGAGGAGAAGAGACCCAGTACTTC	CASSLGGEETQYF